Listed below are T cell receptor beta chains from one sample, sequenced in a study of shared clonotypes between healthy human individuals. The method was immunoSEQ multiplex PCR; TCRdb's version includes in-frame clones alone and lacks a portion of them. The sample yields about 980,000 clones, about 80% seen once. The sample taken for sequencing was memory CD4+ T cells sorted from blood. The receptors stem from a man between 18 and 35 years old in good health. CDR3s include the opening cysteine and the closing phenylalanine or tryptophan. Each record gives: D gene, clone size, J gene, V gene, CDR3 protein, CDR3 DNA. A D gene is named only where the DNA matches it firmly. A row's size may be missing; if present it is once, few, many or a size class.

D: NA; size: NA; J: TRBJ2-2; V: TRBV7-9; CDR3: CASSLFQNTGELFF; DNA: TGTGCCAGCAGCTTATTTCAGAACACCGGGGAGCTGTTTTTT
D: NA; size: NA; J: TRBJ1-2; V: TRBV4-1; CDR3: CASSQVAGGGYTF; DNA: TGCGCCAGCAGCCAAGTCGCAGGAGGTGGCTACACCTTC
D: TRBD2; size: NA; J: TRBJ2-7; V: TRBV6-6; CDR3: CASSQTAGSEQYF; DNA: TGTGCCAGCAGTCAAACAGCGGGAAGCGAGCAGTACTTC
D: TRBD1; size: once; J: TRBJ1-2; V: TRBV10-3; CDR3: CAITRDREAGYTF; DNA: TGTGCCATCACTAGGGACAGGGAGGCTGGCTACACCTTC
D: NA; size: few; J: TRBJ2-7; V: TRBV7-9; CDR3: CASSLSTGGEQYF; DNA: TGTGCCAGCAGCTTGTCCACCGGGGGTGAGCAGTACTTC
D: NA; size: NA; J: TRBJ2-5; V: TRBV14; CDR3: CASSQSEQETQYF; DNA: TGTGCCAGCAGCCAATCGGAGCAAGAGACCCAGTACTTC
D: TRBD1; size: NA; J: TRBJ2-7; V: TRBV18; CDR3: CASSPLDRAYEQYF; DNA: TGTGCCAGCTCACCACTGGACAGGGCCTACGAGCAGTACTTC
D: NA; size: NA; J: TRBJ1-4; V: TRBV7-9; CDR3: CASSSYLGTNEKLFF; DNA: TGTGCCAGCAGCTCCTACCTTGGGACTAATGAAAAACTGTTTTTT
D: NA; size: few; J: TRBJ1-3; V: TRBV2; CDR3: CASSEEVRGGNTIYF; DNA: TGTGCCAGCAGTGAAGAGGTTAGGGGCGGAAACACCATATATTTT
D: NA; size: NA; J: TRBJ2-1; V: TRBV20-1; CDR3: CSAEPTAPGFF; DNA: TGCAGTGCTGAACCTACCGCCCCGGGGTTCTTC
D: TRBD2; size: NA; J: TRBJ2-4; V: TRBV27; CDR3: CASSSTGGGNIQYF; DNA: TGTGCCAGCAGTTCCACGGGCGGGGGAAACATTCAGTACTTC
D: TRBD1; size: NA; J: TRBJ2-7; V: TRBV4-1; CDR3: CASSPQDRAEPYERQYF; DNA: TGCGCCAGCAGCCCTCAGGACAGGGCGGAACCCTACGAGCGGCAGTACTTC
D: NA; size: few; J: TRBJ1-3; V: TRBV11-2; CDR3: CASSPNRADGNTIYF; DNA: TGTGCCAGCAGCCCAAACAGGGCAGACGGAAACACCATATATTTT
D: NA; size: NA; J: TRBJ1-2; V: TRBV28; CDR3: CATTDALGYGYTF; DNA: TGTGCCACAACAGATGCTTTGGGCTATGGCTACACCTTC
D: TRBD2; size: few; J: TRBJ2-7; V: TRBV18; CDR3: CASSPPSGTYEQYF; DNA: TGTGCCAGCTCACCACCTAGCGGGACCTACGAGCAGTACTTC
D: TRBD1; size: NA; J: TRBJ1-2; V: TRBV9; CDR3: CASSVGTGLRGYTF; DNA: TGTGCCAGCAGCGTAGGGACAGGGTTGAGGGGCTACACCTTC
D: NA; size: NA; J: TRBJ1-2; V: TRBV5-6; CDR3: CASSLAGQPLYYGYTF; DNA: TGTGCCAGCAGCTTGGCCGGACAGCCACTGTACTATGGCTACACCTTC
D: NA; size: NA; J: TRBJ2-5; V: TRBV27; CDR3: CASSQQEGTQYF; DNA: TGTGCCAGCAGCCAACAGGAAGGGACCCAGTACTTC
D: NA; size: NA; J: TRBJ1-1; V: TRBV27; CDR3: CASSFRQFTEAFF; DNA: TGTGCCAGCAGTTTCAGACAGTTCACTGAAGCTTTCTTT
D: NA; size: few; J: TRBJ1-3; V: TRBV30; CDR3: CAWIQTGGNTIYF; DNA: TGTGCCTGGATTCAAACGGGCGGGAACACCATATATTTT
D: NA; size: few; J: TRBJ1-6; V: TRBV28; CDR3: CASGLRSDNSPLHF; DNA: TGTGCCAGCGGGCTCAGATCGGATAATTCACCCCTCCACTTT
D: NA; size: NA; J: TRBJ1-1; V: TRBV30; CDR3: CAWSKRGIPTEAFF; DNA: TGTGCCTGGAGTAAGCGGGGTATACCAACTGAAGCTTTCTTT
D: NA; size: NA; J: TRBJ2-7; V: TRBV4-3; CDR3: CASSQDRAATYEQYF; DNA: TGCGCCAGCAGCCAAGATAGGGCAGCCACCTACGAGCAGTACTTC
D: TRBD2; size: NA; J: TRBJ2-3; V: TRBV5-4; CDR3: CASSVPGLVSTDTQYF; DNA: TGTGCCAGCAGCGTGCCGGGACTAGTTAGCACAGATACGCAGTATTTT
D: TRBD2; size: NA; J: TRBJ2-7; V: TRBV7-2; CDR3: CASSLAGGPLEQYF; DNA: TGTGCCAGCAGCTTAGCGGGAGGGCCGTTAGAGCAGTACTTC
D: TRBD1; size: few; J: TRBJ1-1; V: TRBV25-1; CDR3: CASSVQGYGTEAFF; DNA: TGTGCCAGCAGTGTACAGGGGTATGGCACTGAAGCTTTCTTT
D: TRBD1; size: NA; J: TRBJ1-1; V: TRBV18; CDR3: CASSPSSDRANTEAFF; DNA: TGTGCCAGCTCACCAAGTTCAGACAGGGCGAACACTGAAGCTTTCTTT
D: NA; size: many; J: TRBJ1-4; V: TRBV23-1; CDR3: CASSQSDLGHSLRACEKLFF; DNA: TGCGCCAGCAGTCAATCCGATTTGGGACATTCTTTGCGAGCATGTGAAAAACTGTTTTTT
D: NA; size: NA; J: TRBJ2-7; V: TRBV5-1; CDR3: CASSPGSYEQYF; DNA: TGCGCCAGCAGCCCAGGGAGCTACGAGCAGTACTTC
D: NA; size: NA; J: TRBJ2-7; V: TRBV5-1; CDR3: CASSPGLVAYEQYF; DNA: TGCGCCAGCAGCCCGGGACTGGTCGCCTACGAGCAGTACTTC
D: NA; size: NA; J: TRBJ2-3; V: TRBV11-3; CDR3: CASSLWGTDTQYF; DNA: TGTGCCAGCAGCTTATGGGGGACAGATACGCAGTATTTT
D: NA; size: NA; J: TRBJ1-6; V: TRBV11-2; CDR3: CASSSLRSSYNSPLHF; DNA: TGTGCCAGCAGCTCTTTGCGTTCCTCCTATAATTCACCCCTCCACTTT
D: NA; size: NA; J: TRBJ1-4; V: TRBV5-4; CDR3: CASSTSSSTNEKLFF; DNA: TGTGCCAGCAGTACCAGTTCTTCAACTAATGAAAAACTGTTTTTT
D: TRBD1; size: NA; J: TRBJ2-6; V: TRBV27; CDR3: CASRWDSNSGANVLTF; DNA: TGTGCCAGCAGATGGGACAGCAACTCTGGGGCCAACGTCCTGACTTTC
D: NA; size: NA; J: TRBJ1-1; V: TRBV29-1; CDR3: CSAVGGLGTEAFF; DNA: TGCAGCGCCGTGGGCGGCTTGGGCACTGAAGCTTTCTTT
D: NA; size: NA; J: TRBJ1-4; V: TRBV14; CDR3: CASSQGGFLEVNEKLFF; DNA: TGTGCCAGCAGCCAAGGAGGATTCCTGGAAGTTAATGAAAAACTGTTTTTT
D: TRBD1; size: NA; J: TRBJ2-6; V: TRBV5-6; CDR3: CASSLAGTGGSGANVLTF; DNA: TGTGCCAGCAGCTTGGCCGGGACAGGGGGTTCTGGGGCCAACGTCCTGACTTTC
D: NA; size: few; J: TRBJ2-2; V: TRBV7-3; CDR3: CASSTGPPGGTGELFF; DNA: TGTGCCAGCAGCACGGGTCCTCCCGGAGGGACCGGGGAGCTGTTTTTT
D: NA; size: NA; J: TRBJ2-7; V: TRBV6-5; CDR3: CASRYGVSEQYF; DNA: TGTGCCAGCAGGTACGGGGTCTCCGAGCAGTACTTC
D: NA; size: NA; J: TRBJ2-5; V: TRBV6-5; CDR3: CASSYGPQETQYF; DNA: TGTGCCAGCAGTTACGGTCCCCAAGAGACCCAGTACTTC
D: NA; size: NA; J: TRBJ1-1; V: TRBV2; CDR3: CASSAGLGNTEAFF; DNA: TGTGCCAGCAGCGCAGGGTTGGGGAACACTGAAGCTTTCTTT